These T cell receptor beta chains were read from a single sample in a study of spatial heterogeneity in lung cancer. Via MiXCR, TCRdb re-called the 5' RACE reads, giving one row per CDR3 protein. The sample records roughly 15,000 distinct CDR3 sequences, around 7.5% being singletons. Sequenced here: lung tumor tissue, sampled at surgery. These receptors were taken from a male donor with early-stage non-small cell lung cancer. The CDR3 runs from the conserved cysteine through the conserved F or W. Each record gives: D gene, V gene, clone size, J gene, CDR3 protein, CDR3 DNA. A D gene is named only where the DNA matches it firmly. Size is stated for part of the rows, as once, few or many counts, or as a class when the clone is expanded.

d_call: NA
v_call: TRBV7-2
clone_size: NA
j_call: TRBJ2-1
cdr3_aa: CASSFTRDNEQFF
cdr3_nt: TGTGCCAGCAGCTTCACCAGGGACAATGAGCAGTTCTTC

d_call: NA
v_call: TRBV7-2
clone_size: many
j_call: TRBJ2-1
cdr3_aa: CASSSYGGLNEQFF
cdr3_nt: TGTGCCAGCAGCTCTTACGGGGGGCTCAATGAGCAGTTCTTC

d_call: NA
v_call: TRBV20-1
clone_size: medium-sized
j_call: TRBJ2-2
cdr3_aa: CSARVFDGRPNTGELFF
cdr3_nt: TGCAGTGCTAGAGTTTTCGATGGCAGGCCCAACACCGGGGAGCTGTTTTTT

d_call: NA
v_call: TRBV9
clone_size: NA
j_call: TRBJ2-3
cdr3_aa: CASSVATTTDTQYF
cdr3_nt: TGTGCCAGCAGCGTAGCGACAACCACAGATACGCAGTATTTT

d_call: NA
v_call: TRBV20-1
clone_size: many
j_call: TRBJ2-5
cdr3_aa: CSASHREETQYF
cdr3_nt: TGCAGTGCTAGTCACAGGGAAGAGACCCAGTACTTC

d_call: TRBD2
v_call: TRBV29-1
clone_size: NA
j_call: TRBJ2-3
cdr3_aa: CSVNSGSADTQYF
cdr3_nt: TGCAGCGTTAATAGCGGGAGCGCAGATACGCAGTATTTT

d_call: NA
v_call: TRBV6-1
clone_size: few
j_call: TRBJ2-5
cdr3_aa: CASSDGYQTQYF
cdr3_nt: TGTGCCAGCAGTGATGGCTACCAGACCCAGTACTTC

d_call: NA
v_call: TRBV12-3/TRBV12-4
clone_size: many
j_call: TRBJ1-1
cdr3_aa: CASSLAGQATEAFF
cdr3_nt: TGTGCCAGCAGTTTAGCGGGACAAGCGACTGAAGCTTTCTTT

d_call: NA
v_call: TRBV2
clone_size: many
j_call: TRBJ1-2
cdr3_aa: CASSEEGQGYGYTF
cdr3_nt: TGTGCCAGCAGTGAGGAGGGCCAGGGTTATGGCTACACCTTC

d_call: NA
v_call: TRBV5-4
clone_size: many
j_call: TRBJ2-3
cdr3_aa: CASSPQKGSTDTQYF
cdr3_nt: TGTGCCAGCAGCCCCCAGAAGGGCAGCACAGATACGCAGTATTTT

d_call: TRBD2
v_call: TRBV20-1
clone_size: NA
j_call: TRBJ2-3
cdr3_aa: CSASGTSEIRDTDTQYF
cdr3_nt: TGCAGTGCTAGCGGGACTAGCGAAATAAGGGACACAGATACGCAGTATTTT

d_call: TRBD1
v_call: TRBV6-1
clone_size: many
j_call: TRBJ1-5
cdr3_aa: CASRSGQLYSNQPQHF
cdr3_nt: TGTGCCAGCAGATCGGGACAGCTTTATAGCAATCAGCCCCAGCATTTT

d_call: NA
v_call: TRBV24-1
clone_size: many
j_call: TRBJ2-7
cdr3_aa: CATRDPSGYEQYF
cdr3_nt: TGTGCCACCCGCGACCCCTCCGGCTACGAGCAGTACTTC

d_call: TRBD2
v_call: TRBV20-1
clone_size: medium-sized
j_call: TRBJ2-7
cdr3_aa: CSALGTSGTYEQYF
cdr3_nt: TGCAGTGCTCTGGGGACTAGCGGGACCTACGAGCAGTACTTC

d_call: TRBD1
v_call: TRBV7-9
clone_size: many
j_call: TRBJ1-3
cdr3_aa: CASSFVGQGSGNTIYF
cdr3_nt: TGTGCCAGCAGCTTCGTAGGACAGGGCTCTGGAAACACCATATATTTT

d_call: NA
v_call: TRBV6-1
clone_size: many
j_call: TRBJ1-1
cdr3_aa: CASLTLFGRSEAFF
cdr3_nt: TGTGCCAGCTTAACCCTCTTCGGTAGGAGTGAAGCTTTCTTT

d_call: NA
v_call: TRBV29-1
clone_size: many
j_call: TRBJ2-5
cdr3_aa: CSVADGEETQYF
cdr3_nt: TGCAGCGTTGCCGACGGAGAAGAGACCCAGTACTTC

d_call: NA
v_call: TRBV5-1
clone_size: medium-sized
j_call: TRBJ1-4
cdr3_aa: CASSEDRRNEKLFF
cdr3_nt: TGCGCCAGCAGCGAGGACCGACGGAATGAAAAACTGTTTTTT

d_call: NA
v_call: TRBV29-1
clone_size: many
j_call: TRBJ1-2
cdr3_aa: CSVGQEYGYTF
cdr3_nt: TGCAGCGTTGGACAGGAATATGGCTACACCTTC

d_call: NA
v_call: TRBV5-6
clone_size: medium-sized
j_call: TRBJ1-3
cdr3_aa: CASSAGLSGNTIYF
cdr3_nt: TGTGCCAGCAGCGCGGGCCTCTCTGGAAACACCATATATTTT

d_call: NA
v_call: TRBV2
clone_size: many
j_call: TRBJ2-5
cdr3_aa: CASTENDRPETQYF
cdr3_nt: TGTGCCAGCACCGAGAACGACCGTCCTGAGACCCAGTACTTC

d_call: TRBD1
v_call: TRBV7-8
clone_size: many
j_call: TRBJ1-5
cdr3_aa: CASSLDGGTGGRPQHF
cdr3_nt: TGTGCCAGCAGCTTAGATGGTGGGACAGGGGGGCGGCCCCAGCATTTT

d_call: TRBD1
v_call: TRBV25-1
clone_size: many
j_call: TRBJ1-1
cdr3_aa: CASRWTGTSEAFF
cdr3_nt: TGTGCCAGCAGGTGGACAGGGACGTCTGAAGCTTTCTTT

d_call: NA
v_call: TRBV5-1
clone_size: few
j_call: TRBJ2-5
cdr3_aa: CASSLSGRIQLETQYF
cdr3_nt: TGCGCCAGCAGCTTGTCGGGACGGATCCAACTGGAGACCCAGTACTTC

d_call: TRBD1
v_call: TRBV4-3
clone_size: NA
j_call: TRBJ1-1
cdr3_aa: CASSREQGATEAFF
cdr3_nt: TGCGCCAGCAGCCGCGAACAGGGGGCGACTGAAGCTTTCTTT

d_call: NA
v_call: TRBV24-1
clone_size: many
j_call: TRBJ2-5
cdr3_aa: CATSLAGAETQYF
cdr3_nt: TGTGCCACCAGCCTCGCGGGCGCAGAGACCCAGTACTTC

d_call: NA
v_call: TRBV30
clone_size: many
j_call: TRBJ2-1
cdr3_aa: CAWSALQLNNEQFF
cdr3_nt: TGTGCCTGGAGTGCCCTCCAGCTCAACAATGAGCAGTTCTTC

d_call: NA
v_call: TRBV29-1
clone_size: few
j_call: TRBJ2-1
cdr3_aa: CSVDGREGPEQFF
cdr3_nt: TGCAGCGTTGACGGCAGGGAAGGCCCTGAGCAGTTCTTC

d_call: TRBD1
v_call: TRBV24-1
clone_size: NA
j_call: TRBJ2-3
cdr3_aa: CATSDLDRVKDTQYF
cdr3_nt: TGTGCCACCAGTGATTTAGACAGGGTTAAAGATACGCAGTATTTT

d_call: NA
v_call: TRBV20-1
clone_size: many
j_call: TRBJ1-5
cdr3_aa: CSASLPWGNQPQHF
cdr3_nt: TGCAGTGCTAGCCTCCCGTGGGGGAATCAGCCCCAGCATTTT

d_call: TRBD1
v_call: TRBV7-9
clone_size: medium-sized
j_call: TRBJ2-7
cdr3_aa: CASSVTGGSYEQYF
cdr3_nt: TGTGCCAGCAGCGTAACAGGGGGCTCCTACGAGCAGTACTTC

d_call: NA
v_call: TRBV7-2
clone_size: many
j_call: TRBJ1-1
cdr3_aa: CASSRDIRFEAFF
cdr3_nt: TGTGCCAGCAGCCGGGACATTCGGTTTGAAGCTTTCTTT

d_call: TRBD1
v_call: TRBV7-2
clone_size: few
j_call: TRBJ1-1
cdr3_aa: CASSRDSRFEAFF
cdr3_nt: TGTGCCAGCAGCCGGGACAGTCGGTTTGAAGCTTTCTTT

d_call: NA
v_call: TRBV4-2
clone_size: medium-sized
j_call: TRBJ1-3
cdr3_aa: CASSQATVFGNTIYF
cdr3_nt: TGTGCCAGCAGCCAAGCAACGGTCTTCGGAAACACCATATATTTT

d_call: NA
v_call: TRBV12-3/TRBV12-4
clone_size: few
j_call: TRBJ2-3
cdr3_aa: CASSGQRPTDTQYF
cdr3_nt: TGTGCCAGCAGTGGACAGCGACCCACAGATACGCAGTATTTT

d_call: NA
v_call: TRBV5-1
clone_size: many
j_call: TRBJ1-1
cdr3_aa: CASSFRTGTYTEAFF
cdr3_nt: TGCGCCAGCAGCTTCAGAACCGGGACTTACACTGAAGCTTTCTTT

d_call: TRBD2
v_call: TRBV20-1
clone_size: few
j_call: TRBJ2-7
cdr3_aa: CSARDRGRSYEQYF
cdr3_nt: TGCAGTGCTAGAGACCGCGGGAGGTCCTACGAGCAGTACTTC

d_call: TRBD2
v_call: TRBV6-1
clone_size: NA
j_call: TRBJ2-1
cdr3_aa: CASSEGSGPPGEQFF
cdr3_nt: TGTGCCAGCAGTGAAGGTAGCGGGCCCCCCGGGGAGCAGTTCTTC

d_call: NA
v_call: TRBV18
clone_size: NA
j_call: TRBJ2-3
cdr3_aa: CASSPPVSDTQYF
cdr3_nt: TGTGCCAGCTCACCACCGGTATCAGATACGCAGTATTTT

d_call: NA
v_call: TRBV6-5
clone_size: many
j_call: TRBJ1-5
cdr3_aa: CASSADGRNNQPQHF
cdr3_nt: TGTGCCAGCAGCGCTGATGGGCGGAACAATCAGCCCCAGCATTTT

d_call: TRBD2
v_call: TRBV20-1
clone_size: few
j_call: TRBJ2-3
cdr3_aa: CSAGPLARTDTQYF
cdr3_nt: TGCAGTGCTGGACCACTAGCGCGCACAGATACGCAGTATTTT

d_call: TRBD2
v_call: TRBV30
clone_size: few
j_call: TRBJ2-1
cdr3_aa: CAWSVLGLAAANEQFF
cdr3_nt: TGTGCCTGGAGTGTATTGGGACTAGCGGCAGCGAATGAGCAGTTCTTC

d_call: NA
v_call: TRBV2
clone_size: many
j_call: TRBJ2-1
cdr3_aa: CATKGGGQIYNEQFF
cdr3_nt: TGTGCCACCAAAGGGGGGGGACAGATTTACAATGAGCAGTTCTTC

d_call: NA
v_call: TRBV20-1
clone_size: many
j_call: TRBJ2-7
cdr3_aa: CSARDGRGSYEQYF
cdr3_nt: TGCAGTGCTAGGGACGGACGAGGATCCTACGAGCAGTACTTC

d_call: NA
v_call: TRBV20-1
clone_size: medium-sized
j_call: TRBJ2-5
cdr3_aa: CSARELDSSQVLGPGLQETQYF
cdr3_nt: TGCAGTGCTAGAGAACTAGACAGTTCACAAGTTTTGGGCCCGGGGTTACAAGAGACCCAGTACTTC

d_call: NA
v_call: TRBV7-6
clone_size: NA
j_call: TRBJ2-2
cdr3_aa: CASSPGPYLGGELFF
cdr3_nt: TGTGCCAGCAGCCCAGGGCCTTACCTCGGCGGGGAGCTGTTTTTT